This T cell receptor beta chain was recovered during a study of cytomegalovirus exposure and HLA in healthy donors. CDR3 size: 16 residues. Deletions cut 1 base from V and 4 bases from J, with 18 bases between. Germline CDR1 is SGHTS and CDR2 is YDEGEE. The PCR made use of 60 Vbeta and 13 Jbeta primers. Generated by immunoSEQ multiplex PCR, the TCRdb table keeps only in-frame clones and is missing some. The profile covers around 50,000 clones, with around 80% appearing a single time and 8% to 8.5% taken by the ten largest. Sequences were obtained from PBMCs. The V call is TRBV5-8, the J call TRBJ2-7; TRBD1 is a possible D gene (5 bases). The receptor was isolated from a young man in good health and CMV-seropositive. CDR3 nucleotide sequence: TGTGCCAGCAGCTTGTGGTTGGGGCGCGTAGGTTACGAGCAGTACTTC. Protein product: CASSLWLGRVGYEQYF.